The next 19 T cell receptor beta chains were all read from a single sample in a study of cytomegalovirus exposure and HLA in healthy donors. PCR employed 60 Vbeta and 13 Jbeta primers. Sequenced by immunoSEQ multiplex PCR; TCRdb stores in-frame clones only, minus some. This sample's table reports about 120,000 clones. The sample taken for sequencing was PBMCs. These receptors were collected from a man between 40 and 49 years old in good health and CMV-seropositive.

The chain links TRBV19 to TRBJ2-1; 13 bases match TRBD2. The germline V gene encodes CDR1 LNHDA and CDR2 SQIVND (reference sequence). Germline trimming cut 6 bases from V and 2 bases from J; bases unmatched to any gene: 4. The CDR3 totals 16 residues. The CDR3 reads CASSRTSGSTYNEQFF. For the CDR3, the DNA is TGTGCCAGTAGCCGGACTAGCGGGAGCACCTACAATGAGCAGTTCTTC.

The chain joins TRBV19 to TRBJ1-5; possibly TRBD1 for D (5 bases). Germline CDR1 is LNHDA and CDR2 is SQIVND (reference sequence). Trimming took 4 bases from V and 11 from J, leaving 15 bases between them. This CDR3 is 13 amino acids long. CDR3 in amino acids: CASSTSAQGSQHF. The CDR3 bases are TGTGCCAGTAGTACCAGTGCCCAGGGTTCCCAGCATTTT. Based on the CDR3 plus reference TRBV19 and TRBJ1-5, the full variable domain is DGGITQSPKYLFRKEGQNVTLSCEQNLNHDAMYWYRQDPGQGLRLIYYSQIVNDFQKGDIAEGYSVSREKKESFPLTVTSAQKNPTAFYLCASSTSAQGSQHFGDGTRLSIL.

The chain employs TRBV5-4 and TRBJ2-3; 7 bases line up with TRBD1. The CDR3 has 12 residues. In germline, CDR1 is SGHNT, CDR2 YYREEE (reference sequence). With V trimmed by 4 bases and J by 11 bases, 7 bases remained unmatched. DNA for the CDR3: TGTGCCAGCAGCACGGGCGCAGGGGGGCAGTATTTT. This gives the protein CASSTGAGGQYF.

The V call is TRBV25-1, the J call TRBJ2-7, with 8 bases fitting TRBD1. This CDR3 comprises 15 residues. Germline CDR1 reads MGHDK; CDR2 reads SYGVNS. V shed 5 bases, J shed 5 bases, and the junction held 11 bases outside the gene matches. The chain's CDR3 is CASSPQDRDSNEQYF. For the CDR3, the DNA is TGTGCCAGCAGTCCACAGGACAGGGACTCGAACGAGCAGTACTTC.

This chain connects TRBV7-3 to TRBJ2-6; D unclear. Germline V gene data show CDR1 as SGHTA and CDR2 as FQGTGA. V gave up 3 bases and J gave up 2 bases, with 11 bases separating them. The CDR3 is made up of 16 amino acids. The CDR3 loop reads CASSLSAGAGANVLTF. The CDR3 coding sequence is TGTGCCAGCAGCTTGAGTGCAGGCGCTGGGGCCAACGTCCTGACTTTC.

CDR3 sequence: CASSLSYPGTGSYEQYF. CDR3 sequence (DNA): TGTGCCAGCAGTTTATCATATCCTGGGACTGGGTCCTACGAGCAGTACTTC. The genes are TRBV27 and TRBJ2-7; D perhaps matches TRBD2 (6 bases). The CDR3 sequence is 17 residues long. V lost 0 bases, J lost 1 base, and 16 bases lay in between. CDR1 and CDR2 (germline): MNHEY, SMNVEV (reference sequence).

The V call is TRBV6-5, the J call TRBJ2-1; possible D gene TRBD1, 5 bases. The V gene's germline CDR1 is MNHEY and CDR2 SVGAGI. Trimming removed 2 bases from V and 4 bases from J, with 9 bases in between. The CDR3 sequence is 14 residues long. This CDR3 reads CASSYRGAYNEQFF. CDR3 in DNA: TGTGCCAGCAGTTACAGGGGCGCTTACAATGAGCAGTTCTTC.

The CDR3 is CASSSGGGGSGNTIYF. The CDR3 DNA is TGTGCCAGCAGCTCGGGAGGAGGGGGCTCTGGAAACACCATATATTTT. This rearrangement joins TRBV7-6 to TRBJ1-3; D perhaps matches TRBD1 (6 bases). Germline assignment: CDR1 SGHVS and CDR2 FNYEAQ. V was clipped by 4 bases and J by 0 bases, with 13 bases between them. The CDR3 covers 16 residues. The full variable domain, in which reference TRBV7-6 and TRBJ1-3 provide the parts outside the CDR3, is GAGVSQSPRYKVTKRGQDVALRCDPISGHVSLYWYRQALGQGPEFLTYFNYEAQQDKSGLPNDRFSAERPEGSISTLTIQRTEQRDSAMYRCASSSGGGGSGNTIYFGEGSWLTVV.

V is TRBV7-9 and J is TRBJ2-7; D remains ambiguous. The CDR3 totals 13 residues. V lost 3 bases, J lost 3 bases, and 9 bases lay in between. The germline CDR1 and CDR2 sequences are SEHNR and FQNEAQ (reference sequence). CDR3 in DNA: TGTGCCAGCAGCTTTTCCGGCGGCTACGAGCAGTACTTC. Translation gives CASSFSGGYEQYF.

The chain combines TRBV5-1 with TRBJ2-7; 11 bases line up with TRBD2. V lost 3 bases and J lost 5; bases outside the gene matches: 10. Per the germline V gene, CDR1 is SGHRS and CDR2 is YFSETQ. The CDR3 length is 16 residues. CDR3 loop: CASSSSGRRPRHEQYF. CDR3 sequence (DNA): TGCGCCAGCAGCTCTAGCGGGAGGCGGCCCCGGCACGAGCAGTACTTC.

The chain links TRBV19 to TRBJ1-5; the match to TRBD1 covers 8 bases. V lost 7 bases to trimming and J lost 5 bases; unmatched junction nucleotides: 10. Germline CDR1 LNHDA, CDR2 SQIVND (reference sequence). This CDR3 contains 15 residues. In DNA form, the CDR3 reads TGTGCCAGTATGAGGCGACAGGGGATGGATCAGCCCCAGCATTTT. This translates into CASMRRQGMDQPQHF.

The rearrangement joins TRBV21-1 to TRBJ1-4; TRBD1, as called in the table, went unchecked against the DNA. TRBV21-1 is a pseudogene locus. The CDR3 loop spans 16 amino acids. CDR3 DNA: TGTGCCAGCAGCAAAGGGGGACAGTCAACTAATGAAAAACTGTTTTTT. Protein sequence: CASSKGGQSTNEKLFF.

The V gene is TRBV18, the J gene TRBJ2-1, with 10 nucleotides matching TRBD2. V lost 4 bases, J lost 0 bases, and 12 bases stayed unmatched. The CDR3 contains 19 residues. The germline V gene encodes CDR1 KGHSH and CDR2 LQKENI. In DNA form, the CDR3 reads TGTGCCAGCTCACTTCAAGGACTAGCGGCCACTAGCTCCTACAATGAGCAGTTCTTC. This translates into CASSLQGLAATSSYNEQFF.

V usage is TRBV9 and J usage is TRBJ2-1; a possible D gene is TRBD2 (5 bases). Trimming removed 2 bases from V and 7 bases from J, with 28 bases in between. The CDR3 is made up of 19 amino acids. Germline-derived CDR1 and CDR2 are SGDLS and YYNGEE. Written as DNA, the CDR3 is TGTGCCAGCAGCGTTCTAAAAGGGTCTGGAGGACTGCTAGCAAATGAGCAGTTCTTC. It specifies CASSVLKGSGGLLANEQFF.

The chain couples TRBV7-2 to TRBJ2-1; unclear D gene. This CDR3 comprises 15 residues. Deletions cut 5 bases from V and 4 bases from J, with 15 bases between. The germline V gene encodes CDR1 SGHTA and CDR2 FQGNSA. This CDR3 reads CASSPGAFTYNEQFF. The CDR3 DNA sequence: TGTGCCAGCAGCCCCGGAGCGTTCACTTACAATGAGCAGTTCTTC.

The rearrangement joins TRBV7-6 to TRBJ2-7; tentatively, D is TRBD1 (6 bases). CDR1 SGHVS and CDR2 FNYEAQ come from the germline V gene. Trimming took off 1 base at V and 3 bases at J, with 13 bases between the two ends. The CDR3 sequence is 15 residues long. In DNA form, the CDR3 reads TGTGCCAGCAGCTTAGGTCAGGGGATAAACTACGAGCAGTACTTC. Translation gives CASSLGQGINYEQYF. Full variable domain (outside the CDR3, taken from reference TRBV7-6 and TRBJ2-7): GAGVSQSPRYKVTKRGQDVALRCDPISGHVSLYWYRQALGQGPEFLTYFNYEAQQDKSGLPNDRFSAERPEGSISTLTIQRTEQRDSAMYRCASSLGQGINYEQYFGPGTRLTVT.

This chain uses TRBV18 with TRBJ1-1, with 11 bases aligning to TRBD1. V dropped 5 bases and J dropped 1; count of bases not matched to a gene: 9. Germline V gene lookup returns CDR1 KGHSH and CDR2 LQKENI. The CDR3 extends over 17 amino acids. The CDR3: CASSSGQGAPRNTEAFF. Here the CDR3 DNA reads TGTGCCAGCTCATCCGGACAGGGGGCTCCCCGGAACACTGAAGCTTTCTTT.

This rearrangement joins TRBV29-1 to TRBJ2-7; 7 nucleotides align to TRBD1. CDR3 size: 12 residues. J lost 0 bases, V lost 7 bases, and 3 bases had no gene match. Germline-derived CDR1 and CDR2 are SQVTM and ANQGSEA. This chain's CDR3 is CSAGQDSYEQYF. In DNA, the CDR3 is TGCAGCGCCGGACAGGACTCCTACGAGCAGTACTTC.

The rearrangement uses TRBV10-1 and TRBJ1-4; the match to TRBD1 covers 11 bases. Germline V gene sequence: CDR1 WNHNN, CDR2 SYGVQD (reference sequence). The CDR3 spans 15 residues. With V trimmed by 6 bases and J by 8 bases, 8 bases remained unmatched. The CDR3 DNA sequence: TGCGCCAGCAGCGACGCCGGACAGGGGGCAGAAAAACTGTTTTTT. Protein: CASSDAGQGAEKLFF.